The present entry profiles one TCR beta chain with its context. These data come from a study of CD8 T cells in Susac syndrome. RNA amounts of 0.5 to 1 ug underwent reverse transcription with random hexamers. MiXCR was run by TCRdb on the immunoSEQ multiplex PCR reads, yielding one entry per CDR3 protein. The profile covers around 46,000 distinct CDR3 sequences, with around 92% appearing a single time and about 0.41% taken by the ten largest. The CDR3 contains 16 residues. The germline gives CDR1 SGHTA, CDR2 FQGNSA. V lost 5 bases to trimming and J lost 3 bases, with 20 bases between them. The genes are TRBV7-2 and TRBJ2-7; D is possibly TRBD1 or TRBD2 (5 bases each). This receptor was taken from a human donor in good health. Input material: CD8+ T cells from PBMCs. CDR3 sequence reads: CASSPLMGPINYEQYF. As DNA, the CDR3 is TGTGCCAGCAGCCCCCTCATGGGACCGATCAACTACGAGCAGTACTTC.